This T cell receptor (beta chain) was recovered during a study of T cell responses to AZD1222 COVID-19 vaccine. The study, taken as a whole, reports: Just 5 or 6 AZD1222 recipients tested seropositive at baseline. Donors were chiefly white British, with a greater number of females, and clonal diversity was perhaps underestimated. Breadth and depth of Spike-specific TCRs rose after two AZD1222 doses.

This CDR3 has 18 residues. V dropped 0 bases and J dropped 5; count of bases not matched to a gene: 11. Germline CDR1 reads SGDLS; CDR2 reads YYNGEE. Comments on this clone: The target antigen is unknown.

The method was immunoSEQ multiplex PCR; TCRdb's version includes in-frame clones alone and lacks a portion of them. This table holds about 120,000 clones, approximately 85% found once. The V and J genes are TRBV9 and TRBJ2-3, with TRBD2 matching over 11 bases. This receptor was identified in an adult in good health. Sample: peripheral blood, taken on day 0 of MenACWY control vaccination. The CDR3 loop is CASSVGLAGSGVIDTQYF. In DNA form, the CDR3 reads TGTGCCAGCAGCGTAGGACTAGCGGGGAGCGGGGTAATAGATACGCAGTATTTT.